The sequence of this T cell receptor (beta chain) was determined in a study of identical twins. TCRdb re-called the 5' RACE reads through MiXCR, storing one row per CDR3 protein. The table lists about 690,000 distinct CDR3 sequences, 6% to 6.5% of them singletons. The table lists this clonotype with many counts. The CDR3 has 14 residues. V gave up 2 bases and J gave up 7 bases, with 12 bases separating them. Germline-derived CDR1 and CDR2 are MGHRA and YSYEKL. The TCR sequence derives from a man aged 18 to 30 in good health. Sequencing was performed on naive T cells sorted from blood. This sequence joins TRBV4-1 and TRBJ2-1, with D maybe TRBD2 (6 bases). CDR3 nucleotide sequence: TGCGCCAGCAGCCAAACGGGAGTGGGGAATGAGCAGTTCTTC. Translating gives CASSQTGVGNEQFF.